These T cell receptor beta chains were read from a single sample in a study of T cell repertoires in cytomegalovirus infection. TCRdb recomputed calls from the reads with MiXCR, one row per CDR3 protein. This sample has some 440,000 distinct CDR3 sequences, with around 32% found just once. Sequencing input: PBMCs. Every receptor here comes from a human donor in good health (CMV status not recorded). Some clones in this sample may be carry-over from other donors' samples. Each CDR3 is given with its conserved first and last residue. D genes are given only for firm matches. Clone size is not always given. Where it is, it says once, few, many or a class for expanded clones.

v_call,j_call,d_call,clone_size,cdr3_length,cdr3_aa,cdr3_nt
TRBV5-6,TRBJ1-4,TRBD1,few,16,CASSSDRGRFNEKLFF,TGTGCCAGCAGCTCGGACAGGGGGCGCTTTAATGAAAAACTGTTTTTT
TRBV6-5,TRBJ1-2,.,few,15,CASSYSSLGSSGYTF,TGTGCCAGCAGTTACTCTTCATTGGGCAGCAGCGGCTACACCTTC
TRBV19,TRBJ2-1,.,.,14,CASTTGNPGSEQFF,TGTGCCAGCACCACGGGAAATCCGGGCAGTGAGCAGTTCTTC
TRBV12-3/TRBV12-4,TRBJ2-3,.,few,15,CASSLTVGGLDTQYF,TGTGCCAGCAGTTTAACCGTGGGGGGCCTGGATACGCAGTATTTT
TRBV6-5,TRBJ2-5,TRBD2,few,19,CASSYPGTSGGDPRETQYF,TGTGCCAGCAGTTATCCCGGGACTAGCGGGGGAGACCCGAGGGAGACCCAGTACTTC
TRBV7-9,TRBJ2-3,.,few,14,CASSSSSFPDTQYF,TGTGCCAGCAGCTCCTCAAGTTTCCCAGATACGCAGTATTTT
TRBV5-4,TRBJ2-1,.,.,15,CASNPGAGKNNEQFF,TGTGCCAGCAACCCAGGGGCAGGGAAAAACAATGAGCAGTTCTTC
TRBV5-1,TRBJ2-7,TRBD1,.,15,CASSLDGTGWLEQYF,TGCGCCAGCAGCTTGGATGGGACAGGGTGGCTCGAGCAGTACTTC
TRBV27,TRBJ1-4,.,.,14,CASSLGGEYEKLFF,TGTGCCAGCAGTTTAGGTGGGGAGTATGAAAAACTGTTTTTT
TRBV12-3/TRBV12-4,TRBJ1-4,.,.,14,CASSLRGAGEKLFF,TGTGCCAGCAGTTTAAGGGGGGCAGGTGAAAAACTGTTTTTT
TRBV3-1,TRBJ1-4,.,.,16,CASSQEPGRDREKLFF,TGTGCCAGCAGCCAAGAACCCGGAAGGGATCGGGAAAAACTGTTTTTT
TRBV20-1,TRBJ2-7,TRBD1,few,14,CSARAGQGFYEQYF,TGCAGTGCTAGAGCGGGACAGGGGTTCTACGAGCAGTACTTC
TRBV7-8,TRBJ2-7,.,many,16,CASSRRGVVVVHEQYF,TGTGCCAGCAGCAGACGAGGGGTAGTAGTAGTCCACGAGCAGTACTTC
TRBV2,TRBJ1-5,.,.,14,CASSDGMGNQPQHF,TGTGCCAGCAGTGATGGAATGGGCAATCAGCCCCAGCATTTT
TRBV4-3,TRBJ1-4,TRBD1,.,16,CASSHPGQGAREKLFF,TGCGCCAGCAGCCACCCGGGACAGGGGGCGCGTGAAAAACTGTTTTTT
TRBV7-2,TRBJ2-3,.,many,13,CASSLGLEDTQYF,TGTGCCAGCAGCCTAGGACTCGAAGATACGCAGTATTTT
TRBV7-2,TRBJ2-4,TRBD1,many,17,CASSLPRTGGLKNIQYF,TGTGCCAGCAGCCTTCCTCGGACAGGGGGCCTGAAAAACATTCAGTACTTC